Listed below are T cell receptor beta chains from one sample, sequenced in a study of blood T cell repertoires in COVID-19. Measured with immunoSEQ multiplex PCR; TCRdb has only the in-frame clones, and not every one. Counted here are 180,000 or so clones, about 85% occurring once; the ten biggest clones make up about 1.2%. Specimen: peripheral blood. The receptors originated from a man aged 55 to 70 who had recovered from COVID-19. Both conserved end residues are part of each CDR3. The D gene is left open where the match is weak. The size of a clone is reported for some rows only, either as once, few or many, or as a class for expanded clones.

13	TRBV7-9	TRBJ1-4	-	TRBD1	TGTGCCAGCAGCTTTGGGGACAGAGAAAAACTGTTTTTT	CASSFGDREKLFF
16	TRBV5-1	TRBJ2-1	-	-	TGCGCCAGCAGCGGAACAGGGAGGGGAGAGGACAATGAGCAGTTCTTC	CASSGTGRGEDNEQFF
15	TRBV19	TRBJ2-7	-	-	TGTGCCAGTAGGAAGACCTCGACATTCCCCTACGAGCAGTACTTC	CASRKTSTFPYEQYF
18	TRBV19	TRBJ1-1	once	-	TGTGCCAGTAGTCCTCTACGGGCAGGTTTAGGGGTGAACACTGAAGCTTTCTTT	CASSPLRAGLGVNTEAFF
15	TRBV18	TRBJ1-5	few	-	TGTGCCAGCTCACCTAACTCATTAGAAGGAGTGCCCCAGCATTTT	CASSPNSLEGVPQHF
14	TRBV5-4	TRBJ2-7	-	TRBD1	TGTGCCAGCAGCCCACAGGGGGCGAGCTACGAGCAGTACTTC	CASSPQGASYEQYF
17	TRBV27	TRBJ1-6	-	-	TGTGCCAGCAGTACCCCCCCGACGGGGGAATATAATTCACCCCTCCACTTT	CASSTPPTGEYNSPLHF
16	TRBV11-2	TRBJ2-3	-	TRBD2	TGTGCCAGCAGTTGGACTAGCGGGGTGGGAGGGGATACGCAGTATTTT	CASSWTSGVGGDTQYF
15	TRBV7-3	TRBJ2-1	-	TRBD2	TGTGCCAGCACACTAGCGGGGGGAGTAGGGAATGAGCAGTTCTTC	CASTLAGGVGNEQFF
15	TRBV30	TRBJ2-3	-	TRBD1	TGTGCCTGGAACCCCGGGACAGGGTTCACAGATACGCAGTATTTT	CAWNPGTGFTDTQYF
14	TRBV5-4	TRBJ1-6	-	-	TGTGCCAGCTCCCCGGGACGGGAGAATTCACCCCTCCACTTT	CASSPGRENSPLHF
15	TRBV30	TRBJ2-6	-	-	TGTGCCTGGAGGATGCCAGGGTTTGGGGCCAACGTCCTGACTTTC	CAWRMPGFGANVLTF
13	TRBV4-1	TRBJ2-1	-	-	TGCGCCAGCAGCCAATTTCTGGCGGGTGAGCAGTTCTTC	CASSQFLAGEQFF
14	TRBV30	TRBJ2-2	-	-	TGTGCCTGGAGTCAGGGGTGGGGCACCGGGGAGCTGTTTTTT	CAWSQGWGTGELFF
13	TRBV12-3/TRBV12-4	TRBJ1-5	few	-	TGTGCCAGCAGTTCCAGGGGCAATCAGCCCCAGCATTTT	CASSSRGNQPQHF
11	TRBV6-2/TRBV6-3	TRBJ2-7	-	-	TGTGCCAGCAGCCTCTTCTACGAGCAGTACTTC	CASSLFYEQYF
17	TRBV3-1/TRBV3-2	TRBJ2-3	-	TRBD1	TGTGCCAGCAGCCCCGTTCCCGGACAGGGAGAGACAGATACGCAGTATTTT	CASSPVPGQGETDTQYF
13	TRBV19	TRBJ1-6	-	-	TGTGCCAGTAGTAGGACAGTCAATTCACCCCTCCACTTT	CASSRTVNSPLHF
16	TRBV7-2	TRBJ2-5	-	TRBD2	TGTGCCAGCAGCTTAGGTTTGGCGGGGGGGCAGCAGACCCAGTACTTC	CASSLGLAGGQQTQYF
15	TRBV5-1	TRBJ1-4	-	-	TGCGCCAGCCGCCAGGCCGGCACCAATAATGAAAAACTGTTTTTT	CASRQAGTNNEKLFF
15	TRBV10-2	TRBJ2-6	few	-	TGCGCCAGCACTGGACACCTCTCTGGGGCCAACGTCCTGACTTTC	CASTGHLSGANVLTF
16	TRBV3-1/TRBV3-2	TRBJ2-2	many	TRBD1	TGTGCCAGCAGCCAAGGGTGGACAGGGAACACCGGGGAGCTGTTTTTT	CASSQGWTGNTGELFF
16	TRBV9	TRBJ2-7	-	-	TGTGCCAGCAGCCCAACTGGGGCGGGGAGCTCCTACGAGCAGTACTTC	CASSPTGAGSSYEQYF
18	TRBV3-1/TRBV3-2	TRBJ2-1	-	-	TGTGCCAGCAGCCAAGAGGGGTCCCTGGGAGCAGTCTACAATGAGCAGTTCTTC	CASSQEGSLGAVYNEQFF
15	TRBV5-4	TRBJ1-1	-	-	TGTGCCAGCAGATGGGGAGGGGGTAGGAAGACTGAAGCTTTCTTT	CASRWGGGRKTEAFF
16	TRBV6-4	TRBJ2-3	once	TRBD2	TGTGCCAGCAGTGACGGCCGGCGGGGGAGCACAGATACGCAGTATTTT	CASSDGRRGSTDTQYF
15	TRBV5-6	TRBJ2-1	-	TRBD2	TGTGCCAGCAGCTTAGCGGGGGGCTTTAACAATGAGCAGTTCTTC	CASSLAGGFNNEQFF
13	TRBV29-1	TRBJ2-5	-	TRBD2	TGCAGCGGATATAGCGGGGGGGGAGAGACCCAGTACTTC	CSGYSGGGETQYF
19	TRBV5-1	TRBJ2-1	few	TRBD2	TGCGCCAGCAGCTCGTCGCCCGGGACTAGCGGGGGGATGCGCAATGAGCAGTTCTTC	CASSSSPGTSGGMRNEQFF
14	TRBV30	TRBJ1-3	-	-	TGTGCCTGGACTCAGGGGACATCTGGAAACACCATATATTTT	CAWTQGTSGNTIYF
14	TRBV19	TRBJ1-1	few	TRBD1	TGTGCCAGTAGGGACAGGGTCGGGAACACTGAAGCTTTCTTT	CASRDRVGNTEAFF
15	TRBV5-6	TRBJ2-2	-	-	TGTGCCAGCAGCTACCACCCCGGGAATCACGGGGAGCTGTTTTTT	CASSYHPGNHGELFF
16	TRBV7-2	TRBJ1-4	-	-	TGTGCCAGCAGCTTCGGTCGAGGGTGGGCTAATGAAAAACTGTTTTTT	CASSFGRGWANEKLFF
15	TRBV18	TRBJ1-1	-	TRBD1	TGTGCCAGCTCACCTTTCGACAGGGGCGGACAAGAAGCTTTCTTT	CASSPFDRGGQEAFF
15	TRBV19	TRBJ2-2	-	TRBD1	TGTGCCAGTACCCCCGGGACAGCACACACCGGGGAGCTGTTTTTT	CASTPGTAHTGELFF
14	TRBV5-6	TRBJ2-7	-	TRBD2	TGTGCCAGCAGCTTCGGGGGGGTAACCCACGAGCAGTACTTC	CASSFGGVTHEQYF
14	TRBV30	TRBJ1-1	-	-	TGTGCCTGGACCCTGGGGCAGGGTATCACTGAAGCTTTCTTT	CAWTLGQGITEAFF
13	TRBV6-2/TRBV6-3	TRBJ1-2	-	TRBD1	TGTGCCAGCAGTGGGACAGCAATCTATGGCTACACCTTC	CASSGTAIYGYTF
15	TRBV7-6	TRBJ1-1	-	-	TGTGCCAGCAGCTTCCCCTCCCAGGGCCCCACTGAAGCTTTCTTT	CASSFPSQGPTEAFF
14	TRBV10-3	TRBJ2-7	-	TRBD1	TGTGCCATCAGTGGGACAGGGGGCGAACACGAGCAGTACTTC	CAISGTGGEHEQYF
14	TRBV6-5	TRBJ2-7	once	TRBD2	TGTGCCAGCAGTTATAGCGGGGGCTCCTACGAGCAGTACTTC	CASSYSGGSYEQYF
20	TRBV5-1	TRBJ2-3	-	TRBD2	TGCGCCAGCAGCTTGGTCGTCGGGCTAGCGGGGGGGCTTGACACAGATACGCAGTATTTT	CASSLVVGLAGGLDTDTQYF
15	TRBV3-1/TRBV3-2	TRBJ2-4	-	-	TGTGCCAGCAGCCGACTTGCAGGGGCCAAAAACATTCAGTACTTC	CASSRLAGAKNIQYF
17	TRBV9	TRBJ1-5	-	TRBD1	TGTGCCAGCAGCGACCGTCCGGGACAGGGATATCCTCAGCCCCAGCATTTT	CASSDRPGQGYPQPQHF
15	TRBV5-1	TRBJ2-7	-	TRBD1	TGCGCCAGCAGCTCTCCGGGACAGGGGGCTCGGGAGCAGTACTTC	CASSSPGQGAREQYF
16	TRBV4-3	TRBJ1-6	once	-	TGCGCCAGCAGCTTCGAACGGTCCTCCTATAATTCACCCCTCCACTTT	CASSFERSSYNSPLHF
13	TRBV14	TRBJ1-2	-	-	TGTGCCACCTCAGAACAGGCCTACTATGGCTACACCTTC	CATSEQAYYGYTF
19	TRBV21-1	TRBJ2-7	once	-	TGTGCCAGCAGCATAAGGGGCAGGGATAGGCCCAGCGCCCACTACGAGCAGTACTTC	CASSIRGRDRPSAHYEQYF
14	TRBV2	TRBJ1-1	-	TRBD1	TGTGCCAGCAGTCGACAGGGGGTGAACACTGAAGCTTTCTTT	CASSRQGVNTEAFF
17	TRBV9	TRBJ2-2	-	TRBD1	TGTGCCAGCAGCCCCCAGCGCACAGGGGTGGTCACCGGGGAGCTGTTTTTT	CASSPQRTGVVTGELFF
15	TRBV19	TRBJ1-1	-	TRBD1	TGTGCCAGTATTCCCCAAATAGGGGGCTTGGGTGAAGCTTTCTTT	CASIPQIGGLGEAFF
14	TRBV7-3	TRBJ2-1	-	TRBD2	TGTGCCAGCAGCCCGTCGGGGGGAGGCAATGAGCAGTTCTTC	CASSPSGGGNEQFF